Following are 2 T cell receptor beta chains from one sample sequenced in a study of metastatic and nonmetastatic thyroid tumors. Not a single patient had been given any form of treatment at any point before undergoing thyroid surgery. TCRdb reprocessed the PCR reads using MiXCR. This table holds roughly 55,000 clones, about 17% found once. The sequenced sample was blood. These receptors came from a male donor with papillary thyroid cancer or a benign thyroid nodule (not recorded which). Some clones in this sample may be carry-over from other donors' samples.

The chain joins TRBV20-1 to TRBJ2-7; D may be TRBD2 (6 bases). The V end lost 7 bases, the J end lost 4 bases, and 11 bases lay between the germline ends. The length of the CDR3 is 11 residues. Germline CDR1 is DFQATT and CDR2 is SNEGSKA (reference sequence). In DNA form, the CDR3 reads TGCAGTGGTGGGGGGAGGTACGAGCAGTACTTC. Amino acid sequence: CSGGGRYEQYF.

This clone came up many times. The chain carries TRBV13 and TRBJ2-7; D is undetermined. Germline CDR1 and CDR2: PRHDT and FYEKMQ (reference sequence). This CDR3 is built from 13 residues. Trimming removed 5 bases at V and 3 bases at J, with 11 bases between. The CDR3 loop reads CASSRKGHYEQYF. DNA for the CDR3: TGTGCCAGCAGCCGCAAGGGCCACTACGAGCAGTACTTC.